The clone carrying this T cell receptor beta chain was picked up many times. Its target is not known. J gave up 6 bases and V 2 bases, and 6 bases lay outside the gene matches. This CDR3 is built from 15 residues. CDR1 and CDR2 from the germline V gene are SEHNR and FQNEAQ (reference sequence). The cDNA was synthesized by 5'RACE incorporating 10-nucleotide random UMIs. Each CDR3 protein is one row after TCRdb ran MiXCR on the 5' RACE reads. The sample lists about 66,000 distinct CDR3 sequences; around 3.3% were seen once. The data belong to a study of neurological immune-mediated disorders. General study results and limits: The greatest TCR clonal expansion occurred in HTLV-1-associated myelopathy and the least in multiple sclerosis, which fell below healthy controls. None of the CDR3 amino acid sequences found in expanded clones was shared across subjects. This suggests that the TCR-beta repertoires were private in all groups. One related-CDR3 cluster, identified by phylogenetic grouping, held the repertoires of 18 of 34 multiple sclerosis patients and was a possible signature.

The sequence derives from a man aged 40-49 years with multiple sclerosis. Sequenced input: PBMCs. J is TRBJ1-1 and V is TRBV7-9; 10 nucleotides align to TRBD1. The CDR3 DNA sequence: TGTGCCAGCAGCTTATTAGGACAGGGGGGGGCTGAAGCTTTCTTT. The encoded protein is CASSLLGQGGAEAFF. The full variable domain, completed using reference TRBV7-9 and TRBJ1-1, is DTGVSQNPRHKITKRGQNVTFRCDPISEHNRLYWYRQTLGQGPEFLTYFQNEAQLEKSRLLSDRFSAERPKGSFSTLEIQRTEQGDSAMYLCASSLLGQGGAEAFFGQGTRLTVV.